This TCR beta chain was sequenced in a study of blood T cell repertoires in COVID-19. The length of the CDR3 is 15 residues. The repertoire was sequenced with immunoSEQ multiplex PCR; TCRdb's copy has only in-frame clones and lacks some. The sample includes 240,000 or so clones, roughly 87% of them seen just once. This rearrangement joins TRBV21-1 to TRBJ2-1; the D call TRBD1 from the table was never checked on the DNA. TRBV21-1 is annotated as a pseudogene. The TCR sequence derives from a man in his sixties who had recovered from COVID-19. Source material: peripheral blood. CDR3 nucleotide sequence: TGTGCCAGCAGTTATCCGGGACAGAGCTACAATGAGCAGTTCTTC. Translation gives CASSYPGQSYNEQFF.